The 28 T cell receptor beta chains below all came from one sample that was sequenced in a study of CD8 T cells in ankylosing spondylitis. MiXCR, applied by TCRdb to the 5' RACE reads, yields one record per CDR3 protein. The sample has about 150,000 distinct CDR3 sequences, 5.5% to 7.5% seen once. Source material: blood, either unsorted or a sorted T cell fraction (not recorded which). The receptors derive from a female donor with ankylosing spondylitis or in good health (not recorded which).

This clonotype came up a few times. J is TRBJ1-1 and V is TRBV5-1; D is possibly TRBD1 (6 bases). The germline gives CDR1 SGHRS, CDR2 YFSETQ. The V end lost 3 bases, the J end lost 8 bases, and 11 bases lay between the germline ends. This CDR3 has 12 amino acids. CDR3 residues: CASSYGQNEAFF. CDR3 DNA: TGCGCCAGCAGCTACGGACAGAACGAAGCTTTCTTT.

This clonotype was recorded at least ten times. The rearrangement uses TRBV12-3 or TRBV12-4 and TRBJ1-6; D unclear. The ends were cut back, 7 bases at V and 0 bases at J, with 10 bases in the middle. CDR3 length equals 15 residues. The CDR3 here is CASTQGSSYNSPLHF. CDR3 DNA sequence: TGTGCCAGCACCCAAGGGAGCTCCTATAATTCACCCCTCCACTTT.

This clonotype was detected ten times or more. This chain uses TRBV20-1 with TRBJ1-4, with D perhaps matching TRBD1 (5 bases). Germline V gives CDR1 DFQATT, CDR2 SNEGSKA (reference sequence). CDR3 length: 15 residues. V lost 1 base and J lost 0, with 9 bases in between. The CDR3 region is CSARVGRATNEKLFF. For the CDR3, the DNA is TGCAGTGCTAGAGTGGGGCGAGCAACTAATGAAAAACTGTTTTTT.

This clonotype came up many times. This chain connects TRBV6-1 to TRBJ1-1; 9 positions match TRBD1. The germline V gene encodes CDR1 MNHNS and CDR2 SASEGT. The trim removed 5 bases at V and 0 bases at J, leaving 7 bases unmatched. This CDR3 region has 16 residues. The CDR3 protein is CASSPGQGPMNTEAFF. DNA for the CDR3: TGTGCCAGCAGTCCCGGACAGGGGCCCATGAACACTGAAGCTTTCTTT.

V usage is TRBV18 and J usage is TRBJ1-5, with no clear D. Trimming took off 0 bases at V and 6 bases at J, with 3 bases between the two ends. The CDR3 consists of 12 residues. Germline lookup yields CDR1 KGHSH and CDR2 LQKENI. The CDR3 DNA is TGTGCCAGCTCACCACCGGGTCAGCCCCAGCATTTT. Amino acids: CASSPPGQPQHF. Full variable domain (rest looked up from reference TRBV18 and TRBJ1-5): NAGVMQNPRHLVRRRGQEARLRCSPMKGHSHVYWYRQLPEEGLKFMVYLQKENIIDESGMPKERFSAEFPKEGPSILRIQQVVRGDSAAYFCASSPPGQPQHFGDGTRLSIL.

This clonotype came up a few times. Here the CDR3 reads CSAVNQETQYF. CDR3 sequence (DNA): TGCAGTGCTGTAAACCAAGAGACCCAGTACTTC. The chain recombines TRBV20-1 with TRBJ2-5; D gene uncertain. Per germline, CDR1 DFQATT and CDR2 SNEGSKA (reference sequence). There are 11 residues in the CDR3. V lost 5 bases and J lost 0, with 4 bases in between.

This clonotype showed up many times. This sequence joins TRBV29-1 and TRBJ2-2; 7 positions agree with TRBD1. Germline loops: CDR1 SQVTM, CDR2 ANQGSEA. The CDR3 has 14 residues. V dropped 6 bases and J dropped 1; count of bases not matched to a gene: 5. The CDR3 DNA follows: TGCAGCGTCCGGGACAGCGTGAACACCGGGGAGCTGTTTTTT. Its translation: CSVRDSVNTGELFF.

CDR3 region: CSVEGLYQETQYF. In DNA form, the CDR3 reads TGCAGCGTTGAAGGACTTTACCAAGAGACCCAGTACTTC. V gene TRBV29-1 combines with J gene TRBJ2-5; D is unclear. Germline assignment: CDR1 SQVTM and CDR2 ANQGSEA. V lost 1 base and J lost 0, with 6 bases in between. This CDR3 is 13 amino acids long.

The sample holds many counts of this clonotype. The V call is TRBV3-1, the J call TRBJ1-4; D is unclear. Germline V lookup: CDR1 LGHDT, CDR2 YNNKEL (reference sequence). V gave up 0 bases and J gave up 5 bases, with 4 bases separating them. CDR3 size: 13 residues. In DNA form, the CDR3 reads TGTGCCAGCAGCCAAGATAGGAATGAAAAACTGTTTTTT. Its translation is CASSQDRNEKLFF.

This clonotype occurred many times. The chain joins TRBV7-2 to TRBJ2-3; no clear D gene. The CDR3 runs 15 residues. Trimming pared 1 base from V and 2 bases from J, leaving 10 bases between. CDR1 and CDR2 (germline): SGHTA, FQGNSA. CDR3 residues: CASSLDGPLTDTQYF. CDR3 DNA: TGTGCCAGCAGCTTAGACGGACCGCTCACAGATACGCAGTATTTT. Variable domain in full (rest from reference TRBV7-2 and TRBJ2-3): GAGVSQSPSNKVTEKGKDVELRCDPISGHTALYWYRQSLGQGLEFLIYFQGNSAPDKSGLPSDRFSAERTGGSVSTLTIQRTQQEDSAVYLCASSLDGPLTDTQYFGPGTRLTVL.

This clonotype was picked up many times. This rearrangement joins TRBV5-1 to TRBJ1-1; D gene unclear. The length of the CDR3 is 14 residues. V dropped 0 bases and J dropped 5 bases, with 11 bases sitting between them. From germline, CDR1 is SGHRS and CDR2 YFSETQ. Here the CDR3 DNA reads TGCGCCAGCAGCTTGGCGGCGGGGAGGACTGAAGCTTTCTTT. Residues: CASSLAAGRTEAFF.

Many counts were recorded for this clonotype. The chain has TRBV4-2 and TRBJ2-1; 10 bases match TRBD2. J lost 7 bases, V lost 7 bases, and 7 bases had no gene match. Germline-derived CDR1 and CDR2 are LGHNA and YNFKEQ. This CDR3 region has 14 residues. In nucleotides, the CDR3 is TGTGCCAGCAATCCTAGCGGGGGAAGTAATGAGCAGTTCTTC. It specifies CASNPSGGSNEQFF.

There are many counts of this clonotype. The chain recombines TRBV6-5 with TRBJ1-4; a possible D gene is TRBD1 (6 bases). V shed 2 bases and J shed 0 bases, with 13 bases lying between them. Germline CDR1 and CDR2: MNHEY and SVGAGI. There are 17 residues in the CDR3. The DNA for the CDR3 is TGTGCCAGCAGTTACCGGGGGCCTTTTGCAACTAATGAAAAACTGTTTTTT. Encoded protein: CASSYRGPFATNEKLFF.

This clonotype was counted ten times or more. The J gene is TRBJ1-1, the V gene TRBV5-1; TRBD1 matches at 9 bases. Germline values: CDR1 SGHRS, CDR2 YFSETQ. CDR3 size: 17 residues. Trimming cost V 0 bases and J 1 base; bases outside gene matches: 7. CDR3 nucleotides: TGCGCCAGCAGCTTGGGGACAGGGGTAAGAGGGAACACTGAAGCTTTCTTT. This encodes CASSLGTGVRGNTEAFF.

As concerns this clonotype: A much larger clone differs by one base, so this may be a read error. The chain is built from TRBV6-2 or TRBV6-3 and TRBJ2-7; 7 positions agree with TRBD2. CDR3 length: 14 amino acids. Germline loops: CDR1 MNHEY, CDR2 SVGEGT. Trimming took 5 bases from V and 3 from J; bases not matched to a gene: 7. The CDR3 region is CASSMPSGFYEQYF. The CDR3 coding sequence is TGTGCCAGCAGTATGCCTAGCGGATTCTACGAGCAGTACTTC.

This clonotype appeared many times. The rearrangement uses TRBV20-1 and TRBJ1-1; D may be TRBD1 (6 bases). Germline V gene sequence: CDR1 DFQATT, CDR2 SNEGSKA (reference sequence). The CDR3 has 14 residues. The ends were cut back, 3 bases at V and 3 bases at J, with 14 bases in the middle. CDR3 nucleotide sequence: TGCAGTGCTAGTCGGAACAGGGCGGACACTGAAGCTTTCTTT. Its translation: CSASRNRADTEAFF.

A note on this clonotype: The germline gene is not matched at one end of the junction; a read error may be the cause. The rearrangement links TRBV5-5 to TRBJ1-5, with TRBD1 identical over 7 bases. The CDR3 runs to 13 residues. Germline CDR1 reads SGHKS; CDR2 reads YYEKEE (reference sequence). CDR3: CASTLTGNQPQHF. CDR3 bases: TGTGCCAGCACCTTGACAGGGAATCAGCCCCAGCATTTT.

This clonotype has a count of ten or more. The chain employs TRBV7-2 and TRBJ1-2; D is unclear. Per germline, CDR1 SGHTA and CDR2 FQGNSA. The V end lost 0 bases, the J end lost 3 bases, and 8 bases lay between the germline ends. The CDR3 is made up of 14 amino acids. CDR3 sequence (DNA): TGTGCCAGCAGCTTAGCAGGATTGGACTATGGCTACACCTTC. It is translated as CASSLAGLDYGYTF.

This clonotype has ten or more counts. This chain links TRBV12-3 or TRBV12-4 with TRBJ2-3, with a tentative D call TRBD2 (7 bases). V lost 7 bases, J lost 2 bases, and 13 bases lay in between. The CDR3 runs to 14 residues. The DNA for the CDR3 is TGTGCCAGCACCTTGGGGGGGGCCACAGATACGCAGTATTTT. Translation gives CASTLGGATDTQYF.

For this clonotype: At one of its ends the junction is not consistent with the germline gene, which may arise from a read error. This rearrangement joins TRBV6-2 or TRBV6-3 to TRBJ2-3; D assignment may be TRBD1 or TRBD2 (5 bases each). Germline CDR1 MNHEY, CDR2 SVGEGT. The CDR3 has 15 amino acids. CDR3 coding DNA: TGTGGCAGCAGTGGCGATGGGACCTCGGAAGATACGCAGTATTTT. Amino acids: CGSSGDGTSEDTQYF.

About this clonotype itself: A much larger clone is a single base away; this may be a read error. The chain has TRBV5-1 and TRBJ2-4; D unresolved. The V gene's germline CDR1 is SGHRS and CDR2 YFSETQ. V gave up 1 base and J gave up 9 bases, with 11 bases separating them. The CDR3 loop spans 13 amino acids. The CDR3 DNA follows: TGCGCCAGCAGCTTGACGTTGGAAAGCATTCAGTACTTC. This sequence encodes CASSLTLESIQYF.

This clonotype was found many times. The chain uses TRBV20-1 and TRBJ1-2, with 9 bases identical to TRBD1. The CDR3 contains 13 residues. The germline CDR1 and CDR2 sequences are DFQATT and SNEGSKA (reference sequence). V was clipped by 0 bases and J by 7 bases; unmatched bases: 3. CDR3 bases: TGCAGTGCTAGAGATAGACAGGGGGTTGGCTACACCTTC. Its protein is CSARDRQGVGYTF.

This clonotype showed up many times. The J gene is TRBJ1-5, the V gene TRBV20-1; D might be TRBD1 (5 bases). Germline V lookup: CDR1 DFQATT, CDR2 SNEGSKA (reference sequence). The V and J ends lost 3 bases and 7 bases respectively, with 13 bases between them. CDR3 length: 13 amino acids. DNA of the CDR3: TGCAGTGCTAGCAGAGGGACGAGCCAGCCCCAGCATTTT. Translation: CSASRGTSQPQHF.

This clonotype has ten or more counts. The rearrangement links TRBV6-1 to TRBJ2-2; D is uncertain. This CDR3 is built from 15 residues. Trimming pared 2 bases from V and 1 base from J, leaving 8 bases between. CDR1 MNHNS and CDR2 SASEGT come from the germline V gene. For the CDR3, the DNA is TGTGCCAGCAGTGAACAGCCGATGAACACCGGGGAGCTGTTTTTT. Protein sequence: CASSEQPMNTGELFF.

Note on this clonotype: A much larger clone lies a single base off, so this may be a read error. The chain has TRBV20-1 and TRBJ2-1, with 7 positions matching TRBD2. V dropped 8 bases and J dropped 7; count of bases not matched to a gene: 17. The CDR3 runs 15 residues. Germline lookup yields CDR1 DFQATT and CDR2 SNEGSKA (reference sequence). This chain's CDR3 is CSTNDPWREGNEQFF. The CDR3 coding sequence is TGCAGTACTAACGACCCCTGGAGGGAGGGGAATGAGCAGTTCTTC.

This clonotype was detected many times. The rearrangement uses TRBV7-9 and TRBJ1-4, with TRBD1 identical over 8 bases. The J segment lost 1 base and the V segment lost 6 bases, leaving 10 bases of the junction unmatched. The germline V gene encodes CDR1 SEHNR and CDR2 FQNEAQ (reference sequence). There are 17 residues in the CDR3. The CDR3 bases are TGTGCCAGCAGGACAGGGGAATATGGTCGAACTAATGAAAAACTGTTTTTT. This gives the protein CASRTGEYGRTNEKLFF. Filled out from reference TRBV7-9 and TRBJ1-4, the complete variable domain reads DTGVSQNPRHKITKRGQNVTFRCDPISEHNRLYWYRQTLGQGPEFLTYFQNEAQLEKSRLLSDRFSAERPKGSFSTLEIQRTEQGDSAMYLCASRTGEYGRTNEKLFFGSGTQLSVL.

This clonotype appeared many times. V and J are TRBV15 and TRBJ1-4, with 7 bases matching TRBD1. V shed 2 bases, J shed 4 bases, and the junction held 7 bases outside the gene matches. The CDR3 is made up of 16 amino acids. Per the germline V gene, CDR1 is LNHNV and CDR2 is YYDKDF (reference sequence). This chain's CDR3 is CATSRSGTVINEKLFF. In DNA form, the CDR3 reads TGTGCCACCAGCAGATCCGGGACAGTGATTAATGAAAAACTGTTTTTT.

Ten or more counts support this clonotype. J is TRBJ2-1 and V is TRBV19; D may be TRBD1 (6 bases). Germline loops: CDR1 LNHDA, CDR2 SQIVND (reference sequence). The ends were cut back, 6 bases at V and 9 bases at J, with 15 bases in the middle. This CDR3 comprises 13 residues. The CDR3 DNA sequence: TGTGCCAGTAGCAGGGACACGTATTTTGAGCAGTTCTTC. Translating gives CASSRDTYFEQFF.